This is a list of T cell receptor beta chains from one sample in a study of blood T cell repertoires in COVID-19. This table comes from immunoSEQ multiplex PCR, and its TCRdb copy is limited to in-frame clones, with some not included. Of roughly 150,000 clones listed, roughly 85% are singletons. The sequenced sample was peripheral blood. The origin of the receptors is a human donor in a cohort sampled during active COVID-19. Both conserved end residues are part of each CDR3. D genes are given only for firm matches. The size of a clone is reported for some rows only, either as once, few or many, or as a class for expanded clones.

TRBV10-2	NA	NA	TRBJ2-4	TGCGCCAGCAGTGAAGGAACAGTACTAGCCAAAAACATTCAGTACTTC	CASSEGTVLAKNIQYF
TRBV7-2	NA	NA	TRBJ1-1	TGTGCCAGCAGCCCGGGACTAGGAGCTTTCTTT	CASSPGLGAFF
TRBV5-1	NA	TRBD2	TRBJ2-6	TGCGCCAGCAGCTTCAGCGGGGCAACTTACTCTGGGGCCAACGTCCTGACTTTC	CASSFSGATYSGANVLTF
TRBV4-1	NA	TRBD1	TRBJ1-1	TGCGCCAGCAGCCAAGAGGTCAGGGGGCCGACTGAAGCTTTCTTT	CASSQEVRGPTEAFF
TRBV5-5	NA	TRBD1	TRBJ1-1	TGTGCCAGCAGCCCCGCAGGGGGCAGTAACACTGAAGCTTTCTTT	CASSPAGGSNTEAFF
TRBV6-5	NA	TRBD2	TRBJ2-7	TGTGCCAGCAGAAAAAGCGGGGTTTCAACCTACGAGCAGTACTTC	CASRKSGVSTYEQYF
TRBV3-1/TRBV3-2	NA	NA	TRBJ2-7	TGTGCCAGCAGCCAAGAAAGGCAATGGAGGGGCTACGAGCAGTACTTC	CASSQERQWRGYEQYF
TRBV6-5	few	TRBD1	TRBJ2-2	TGTGCCAGCAGTTCTAAAGGACAGGGTTGGACCGGGGAGCTGTTTTTT	CASSSKGQGWTGELFF
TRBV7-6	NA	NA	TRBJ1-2	TGTGCCAGCAGCCCCTCAGTGGGGGGTGGCTACACCTTC	CASSPSVGGGYTF
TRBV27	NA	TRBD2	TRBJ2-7	TGTGCCAGCAATAACGGGGGGTTCTCCTACGAGCAGTACTTC	CASNNGGFSYEQYF
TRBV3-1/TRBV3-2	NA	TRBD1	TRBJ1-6	TGTGCCAGCAGCCCCCAGAGAGGGACAGGAACCCTAAAGCGTAATTCACCCCTCCACTTT	CASSPQRGTGTLKRNSPLHF
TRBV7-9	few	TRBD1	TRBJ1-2	TGTGCCAGCAGCTTGACAGGGGGCGAGTATGGCTACACCTTC	CASSLTGGEYGYTF
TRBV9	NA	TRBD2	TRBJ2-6	TGTGCCAGCAGCGTAGGACTAGCGGGAGGGCCTGGTGGGGCCAACGTCCTGACTTTC	CASSVGLAGGPGGANVLTF
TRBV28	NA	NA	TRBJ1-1	TGTGCCAGCAGTGTACAGAACACTGAAGCTTTCTTT	CASSVQNTEAFF
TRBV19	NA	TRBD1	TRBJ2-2	TGTGCCAGTACATGGACAGGGAACACCGGGGAGCTGTTTTTT	CASTWTGNTGELFF
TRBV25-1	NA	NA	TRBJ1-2	TGTGCCAGCAGATTGGCGGGGGGCGACTATGGCTACACCTTC	CASRLAGGDYGYTF
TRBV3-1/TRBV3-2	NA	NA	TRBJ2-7	TGTGCCAGCAGCCAAGGGCGGTACGAGCAGTACTTC	CASSQGRYEQYF
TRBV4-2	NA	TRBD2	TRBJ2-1	TGTGCCAGCAGCCAGCTTCGGCGGGAGACCTACAATGAGCAGTTCTTC	CASSQLRRETYNEQFF
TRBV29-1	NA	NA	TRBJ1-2	TGCAGCGTTGAATCCCCTGACGGGGGCTACACCTTC	CSVESPDGGYTF
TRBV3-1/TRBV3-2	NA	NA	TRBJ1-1	TGTGCCAGCAGCCTAGGGAGATTTACTGAAGCTTTCTTT	CASSLGRFTEAFF
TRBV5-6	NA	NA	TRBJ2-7	TGTGCCAGCAGCCCGGGACTTTACGAGCAGTACTTC	CASSPGLYEQYF
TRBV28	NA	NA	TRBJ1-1	TGTGCCAGCAGTTCGGCGGGACGCTTCACTGAAGCTTTCTTT	CASSSAGRFTEAFF
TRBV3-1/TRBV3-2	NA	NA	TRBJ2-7	TGTGCCAGCAGCCCCCTGGGGGGAGGACTGGCCTACGAGCAGTACTTC	CASSPLGGGLAYEQYF
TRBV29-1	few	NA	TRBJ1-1	TGCAGCGTATACTTAGGGGGTGCGAACACTGAAGCTTTCTTT	CSVYLGGANTEAFF
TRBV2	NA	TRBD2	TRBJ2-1	TGTGCCAGCAACAAACTAGCGGGAGCCAATGAGCAGTTCTTC	CASNKLAGANEQFF
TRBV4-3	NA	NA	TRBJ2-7	TGCGCCAGCAGCCAAGAGAAGGGGCGATCAGACGAGCAGTACTTC	CASSQEKGRSDEQYF
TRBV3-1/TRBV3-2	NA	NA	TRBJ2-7	TGTGCCAGCAGCCAAGGTAGCCCAGTTTACGAGCAGTACTTC	CASSQGSPVYEQYF
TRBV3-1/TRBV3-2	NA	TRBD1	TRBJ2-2	TGTGCCAGCAGCCAACACAGGGGGCCCGACACCGGGGAGCTGTTTTTT	CASSQHRGPDTGELFF
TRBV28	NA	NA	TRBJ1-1	TGTGCCAGCAGTGTACAGATGAACACTGAAGCTTTCTTT	CASSVQMNTEAFF
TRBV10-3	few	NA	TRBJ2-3	TGTGCCATCAAAGCGGACGCCACAGATACGCAGTATTTT	CAIKADATDTQYF
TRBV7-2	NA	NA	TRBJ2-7	TGTGCCAGCAGCGAACGACGGAGTTTTCCCTACGAGCAGTACTTC	CASSERRSFPYEQYF
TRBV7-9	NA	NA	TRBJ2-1	TGTGCCAGCAGGCTCGATTTAGAGGATGAGCAGTTCTTC	CASRLDLEDEQFF
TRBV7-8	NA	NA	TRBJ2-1	TGTGCCAGCAGCTTAGCGGTGGGAGCCTACAATGAGCAGTTCTTC	CASSLAVGAYNEQFF
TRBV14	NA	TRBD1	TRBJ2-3	TGTGCCAGCAGCCAGCTGCTCGACAGGGGAGGTCGAGATACGCAGTATTTT	CASSQLLDRGGRDTQYF
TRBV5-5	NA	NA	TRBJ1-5	TGTGCCAGCAGCTGGACACGGCCTCAGCCCCAGCATTTT	CASSWTRPQPQHF
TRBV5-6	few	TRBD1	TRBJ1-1	TGTGCCAGCAGCCTGACAGGGTTTGGGGGAGCTTTCTTT	CASSLTGFGGAFF
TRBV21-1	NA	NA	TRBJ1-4	TGTGCCAGCAGCAAGGGCCGAATGGGTGAAAAACTGTTTTTT	CASSKGRMGEKLFF
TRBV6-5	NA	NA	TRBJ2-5	TGTGCCAGCAATAGGCGGGGTAACCCCCAAGAGACCCAGTACTTC	CASNRRGNPQETQYF
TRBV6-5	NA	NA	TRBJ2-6	TGTGCCAGCAGTTACGGAGGGACTGGGGCCAACGTCCTGACTTTC	CASSYGGTGANVLTF
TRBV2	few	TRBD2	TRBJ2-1	TGTGCCAGCAGGGACGCGGGAGTCCCTAATGAGCAGTTCTTC	CASRDAGVPNEQFF